These 15 T cell receptor beta chains came from one sample sequenced in a study of T cell changes during pregnancy in multiple sclerosis. Assay used: immunoSEQ multiplex PCR; TCRdb lists only in-frame clones, some missing. The sample consists of over 45,000 clones, approximately 92% of them appearing once. Material: CD8+ T cells from peripheral blood mononuclear cells, obtained after pregnancy. These receptors originate from a female donor with multiple sclerosis, enrolled in a pregnancy study.

The gene calls are TRBV5-1 and TRBJ2-3; maybe TRBD2 (6 bases). Germline CDR1 SGHRS, CDR2 YFSETQ. V was cut by 4 bases and J by 4 bases, with 16 bases left in between. The CDR3 runs 15 residues. The CDR3 DNA reads as TGCGCCAGCAGCGTGGGACTTACCTCGGCAGATACGCAGTATTTT. Its protein is CASSVGLTSADTQYF.

The gene calls are TRBV9 and TRBJ1-2, with D possibly matching TRBD1 (5 bases). The length of the CDR3 is 15 residues. CDR1 is SGDLS and CDR2 is YYNGEE in the germline V gene. Deletions cut 4 bases from V and 8 bases from J, with 21 bases between. CDR3 sequence reads: CASSPRAGITKGYTF. In nucleotides, the CDR3 is TGTGCCAGCAGCCCCCGAGCAGGGATAACTAAAGGCTACACCTTC. The full variable domain, in which reference TRBV9 and TRBJ1-2 provide the parts outside the CDR3, is DSGVTQTPKHLITATGQRVTLRCSPRSGDLSVYWYQQSLDQGLQFLIQYYNGEERAKGNILERFSAQQFPDLHSELNLSSLELGDSALYFCASSPRAGITKGYTFGSGTRLTVV.

This clone was recorded a few times. J is TRBJ2-3 and V is TRBV27; 8 nucleotides line up with TRBD2. Losses at the gene ends were 4 bases for V and 4 bases for J; bases not matched to a gene: 4. CDR3 length: 14 residues. Germline V CDR1 and CDR2: MNHEY, SMNVEV (reference sequence). Written as DNA, the CDR3 is TGTGCCAGCAGTTCCGGGGGGGCGGCAGATACGCAGTATTTT. Amino acid sequence: CASSSGGAADTQYF.

The rearrangement links TRBV14 to TRBJ2-7, with D unresolved. The CDR3 covers 14 residues. Germline CDR1 SGHDN, CDR2 FVKESK. The germline V and J ends were trimmed by 5 bases and 0 bases, with 11 bases remaining between them. The CDR3 sequence: CASSSPSSSYEQYF. In DNA, the CDR3 is TGTGCCAGCAGCAGCCCCTCTTCCTCCTACGAGCAGTACTTC.

V gene TRBV6-1 combines with J gene TRBJ2-3, with D possibly TRBD2 on 6 matching bases. The CDR3 runs to 15 residues. Per the germline V gene, CDR1 is MNHNS and CDR2 is SASEGT. V lost 8 bases and J lost 6, with 21 bases in between. CDR3 nucleotide sequence: TGTGCCAGCTCAACTGAGGGACTGGCAGGGGATACGCAGTATTTT. Amino acids: CASSTEGLAGDTQYF.

This chain joins TRBV10-3 and TRBJ1-1; D is undetermined. There are 16 residues in the CDR3. V was pared by 4 bases and J by 1 base, with 16 bases between. CDR1 is ENHRY, CDR2 SYGVKD, per germline. The CDR3, as DNA: TGTGCCATCAGTGGTGGTAGGGAGGAAAGGAACACTGAAGCTTTCTTT. The encoded protein is CAISGGREERNTEAFF.

The CDR3 bases are TGTGCCAGTAGTATGGGTCAGGGCGATGGCTACACCTTC. Its protein product is CASSMGQGDGYTF. This chain connects TRBV19 to TRBJ1-2, with TRBD1 as a possible D gene (5 bases). The CDR3 is 13 residues long. From germline, CDR1 is LNHDA and CDR2 SQIVND (reference sequence). The V end was cut by 3 bases, the J end by 6 bases, with 11 bases between.

The chain carries TRBV27 and TRBJ2-5; D might be TRBD2 (5 bases). Germline V gene sequence: CDR1 MNHEY, CDR2 SMNVEV (reference sequence). This CDR3 has 13 residues. Trimming shortened V by 3 bases and J by 3 bases, and 8 bases separated the two germline ends. CDR3 sequence: CASSFRGEETQYF. CDR3 DNA: TGTGCCAGCAGTTTCCGGGGAGAAGAGACCCAGTACTTC.

The chain is built from TRBV7-9 and TRBJ2-7; a possible D gene is TRBD1 (6 bases). This CDR3 is 15 amino acids long. V lost 10 bases and J 4 bases, leaving 23 bases between the germline ends. Germline-derived CDR1 and CDR2 are SEHNR and FQNEAQ (reference sequence). CDR3 in amino acids: CATAAAQGLKYEQYF. The DNA of the CDR3 is TGTGCCACTGCAGCGGCACAGGGTCTTAAGTACGAGCAGTACTTC.

The genes are TRBV10-3 and TRBJ2-7; 8 nucleotides agree with TRBD1. The germline CDR1 and CDR2 sequences are ENHRY and SYGVKD. The CDR3 spans 14 residues. J gave up 6 bases and V 2 bases, and 6 bases lay outside the gene matches. The CDR3: CAISEPRTGSEQYF. In DNA, the CDR3 is TGTGCCATCAGTGAGCCAAGGACAGGGAGCGAGCAGTACTTC.

The CDR3 loop reads CASSPRTGGLGTDTQYF. The CDR3 DNA reads as TGTGCCAGCAGCCCCAGGACAGGGGGTTTGGGCACAGATACGCAGTATTTT. The J gene is TRBJ2-3, the V gene TRBV7-9; TRBD1 matches at 10 bases. In germline, CDR1 is SEHNR, CDR2 FQNEAQ (reference sequence). The CDR3 contains 17 residues. The junction had 9 bases not matched to a gene; V was cut back by 5 bases and J by 1 base.

This sequence joins TRBV5-4 and TRBJ1-5; unclear D gene. V shed 0 bases and J shed 0 bases, with 7 bases lying between them. CDR1 and CDR2 from the germline V gene are SGHNT and YYREEE (reference sequence). The CDR3 is made up of 15 amino acids. CDR3 in DNA: TGTGCCAGCAGCTTGGATCCGGGTAGCAATCAGCCCCAGCATTTT. Translating gives CASSLDPGSNQPQHF.

Turning to this clone: Relative to the germline gene, one junction end is altered; a read error may explain this. The chain is built from TRBV7-2 and TRBJ2-5; no firm D call. The CDR3 is 11 residues long. Germline CDR1 reads SGHTA; CDR2 reads FQGNSA. The CDR3 here is CASSPQKTQYF. CDR3 nucleotide sequence: TGTGCCAGCAGCCCCCAAAAGACCCAGTACTTC. The full variable domain, rest sourced from reference TRBV7-2 and TRBJ2-5, is GAGVSQSPSNKVTEKGKDVELRCDPISGHTALYWYRQSLGQGLEFLIYFQGNSAPDKSGLPSDRFSAERTGGSVSTLTIQRTQQEDSAVYLCASSPQKTQYFGPGTRLLVL.

V usage is TRBV25-1 and J usage is TRBJ2-7; TRBD2 aligns across 10 bases. Germline assignment: CDR1 MGHDK and CDR2 SYGVNS. V shed 4 bases, J shed 2 bases, and the junction held 2 bases outside the gene matches. This CDR3 is 14 amino acids long. The CDR3: CASSGLAGAYEQYF. DNA of the CDR3: TGTGCCAGCAGTGGACTAGCGGGTGCCTACGAGCAGTACTTC.

This clone was counted only a few times. The CDR3 is CASSLEVGAEAFF. DNA for the CDR3: TGTGCCAGCAGCTTAGAGGTAGGGGCTGAAGCTTTCTTT. This chain connects TRBV7-8 to TRBJ1-1; tentative D call: TRBD1 (5 bases). Germline V gene data show CDR1 as SGHVS and CDR2 as FQNEAQ. The CDR3 consists of 13 residues. V dropped 1 base and J dropped 6 bases, with 9 bases sitting between them.